This T cell receptor beta chain originates from a study of T cells in Graves' hyperthyroidism and ophthalmopathy (dated by TCRdb to about 2019). Some background on the complete study: Peripheral blood was collected at initial diagnosis, before any treatment. Thyroid tissue and blood T-cell repertoires from six Graves' hyperthyroidism patients were also compared in the study. The roughly 90 discovery patients were divided at random into training and test sets in a 7:3 ratio. A discovery cohort of approximately 97 patients, roughly 40 with Graves' ophthalmopathy and approximately 57 with stable Graves' hyperthyroidism, was used to find distinguishing TCR V-J signatures. The paper describes TCR Vbeta CDR3 sequencing of fewer than 150 peripheral blood samples, made up of about 40 ophthalmopathy patients, roughly 80 hyperthyroidism patients and around 17 progressor patients. Whether ophthalmopathy could be predicted prospectively was tested in an independent validation cohort made up of approximately 19 hyperthyroidism patients plus 17 patients who later progressed to ophthalmopathy. After blood sampling, hyperthyroidism patients were treated with methimazole at a starting dose of 30 mg daily, and ophthalmopathy patients were treated with high-dose intravenous methylprednisolone. The study at large found these results: Most expanded thyroid clonotypes (frequency above 0.001) were also detected in blood, a finding suggesting that blood repertoires may reflect thyroid immune responses. No statistical method was used to fix the sample size in advance, and group allocation was not hidden from the investigators. Ophthalmopathy was separated from stable hyperthyroidism by a 13 V-J signature model, with 85% to 90% sensitivity and approximately 84% specificity obtained in cross-validation and 80%/75% obtained in testing. During validation, the model predicted progression to ophthalmopathy a median of approximately 6.5 months ahead of onset, with almost 71% sensitivity and 72.22% specificity.

Hyperthyroidism patients were newly diagnosed, had a disease duration of under 2 months, and were aged 18 to 65 years. Any patient with an uncontrolled infection, another autoimmune disease, pregnancy or lactation was excluded. Clinical symptoms, serum thyroxine and TRAb, thyroid ultrasound, and orbital computed tomography formed the basis for the diagnoses. Blood from progressor patients was drawn when they were first diagnosed with hyperthyroidism, before any ophthalmopathy symptoms appeared. PBMCs were separated from around 9.1 ml of fresh peripheral blood using Ficoll-Paque density gradient centrifugation. Progressor patients were initially diagnosed with Graves' hyperthyroidism and developed ophthalmopathy during follow-up. Trizol reagent was used to extract total RNA, and RNA quality was then checked on an Agilent 2100 Bioanalyzer. Amplification of TCR beta CDR3 regions was carried out from RNA transcripts. The TCR CDR3 was subjected to a first round of RT-PCR using the HTBI primer set and the Qiagen OneStep RT-PCR kit. A second multiplex PCR round built the libraries, followed by size selection and purification. Libraries were sequenced paired-end with 100 bp reads on an Illumina HiSeq2000. In the paper's pipeline: SOAPnuke was used to process the raw data, throwing out any read that contained adapters or uncalled bases, had a mean Phred below 15, or lacked an exact constant-primer or identifier match. COPE v1.2.5 was used to merge high-quality paired reads, and clonotypes were defined as unique nucleotide sequences. MiTCR v1.1 was used to align the clonotypes against IMGT TRBV, TRBD and TRBJ reference segments. Only V-J combinations with frequency above 0.0001, covering 99% to 99.2% of repertoires, were analysed. The TCS score was defined as F50 (clonal expansion) divided by E x V (chaos), with BLOSUM62-based TCRdist calculated between CDR3 peptides within each V-J. Welch's t-statistics and random forest reduced fewer than 600 V-J features to some 14, which were used in a naive Bayes classifier (R e1071). The public reads were quality trimmed at Q25 with fastp and then assembled into clones with MiXCR by TCRdb, keeping productive beta chains. Under each unique CDR3 protein, matching rows form one entry showing the most common genes and DNA. TCRdb, rather than the study authors, made the V and J calls. This sample has 270,000 or so distinct CDR3 sequences in its table, and 25% of those were observed once. The top ten clones comprise about a quarter of the sample.

This clonotype was observed many times. Its cognate antigen has yet to be identified. Base quality data are lacking; no much larger clone is found one base away. Reading from cysteine to phenylalanine, the CDR3 counts 17 amino acids. Left in the record is the CDR3 DNA by itself, 51 bases read in frame from the first base. At the junction V is shortened by 3 bases and J by 0 bases, with 14 bases in between. Reading the germline V gene gives CDR1 SGHDN and CDR2 FVKESK. The specimen sequenced was blood. The chain is assembled from TRBV14 and TRBJ2-2, and perhaps TRBD2 as D gene, on 6 matching bases. The TCR was taken from a man in his forties with Graves' hyperthyroidism that later progressed to Graves' ophthalmopathy. The nucleotide sequence is given as TGTGCCAGCAGCCAGGGGACTCCATCCGCGAACACCGGGGAGCTGTTTTTT. Its product reads: CASSQGTPSANTGELFF.